A single sample gave rise to the 23 T cell receptor beta chains below, sequenced in a study of blood T cell repertoires in COVID-19 (dated by TCRdb to about 2020). Receptor amplification or capture employed the immunoSEQ multiplex PCR assay. Here the immuneACCESS table is served through TCRdb, limited to in-frame sequences with V and J called. Missing clones are a known gap in these copies; in checked studies unresolved V genes cover under half, and the rest lacks a known reason. Present in this sample are fewer than 400,000 clones, over 80% of which were seen just once. The ten biggest clones cover about 4.7% of the sample. Specimen: PBMCs or T cells enriched from blood (not recorded which). The receptors shown here come from a man aged 30-40 years who had recovered from COVID-19.

The chain joins TRBV5-5 to TRBJ2-5; 8 bases match TRBD2. Germline V CDR1 and CDR2: SGHKS, YYEKEE (reference sequence). Trimming took 4 bases from V and 5 from J; bases not matched to a gene: 4. CDR3 length: 13 residues. The CDR3, as DNA: TGTGCCAGCAGCCGGGGGGGGCTGGAGACCCAGTACTTC. Residues: CASSRGGLETQYF.

The J gene is TRBJ1-2, the V gene TRBV9; no firm D call. V was trimmed by 7 bases and J by 0 bases, leaving 19 bases between them. The CDR3 contains 16 residues. Per germline, CDR1 SGDLS and CDR2 YYNGEE. The CDR3 reads CASSNGGVSPNYGYTF. CDR3 DNA: TGTGCCAGCTCCAACGGTGGAGTTTCTCCTAACTATGGCTACACCTTC.

V and J are TRBV4-2 and TRBJ2-3; 10 nucleotides agree with TRBD1. The CDR3 runs 15 residues. The V segment lost 4 bases and the J segment 4 bases; nucleotides outside the gene matches: 5. Germline V gives CDR1 LGHNA, CDR2 YNFKEQ. The CDR3 here is CASSPRTGGADTQYF. Written as DNA, the CDR3 is TGTGCCAGCAGCCCGAGGACAGGGGGAGCAGATACGCAGTATTTT.

The gene calls are TRBV5-1 and TRBJ1-5, with D hard to call. The V end lost 0 bases, the J end lost 5 bases, and 6 bases lay between the germline ends. This CDR3 contains 13 residues. CDR1 is SGHRS and CDR2 is YFSETQ in the germline V gene. The CDR3 DNA sequence: TGCGCCAGCAGCTTGGACATCTATCAGCCCCAGCATTTT. Amino acid sequence: CASSLDIYQPQHF.

V usage is TRBV6-5 and J usage is TRBJ2-2; tentatively, D is TRBD2 (5 bases). The germline CDR1 and CDR2 sequences are MNHEY and SVGAGI. V was pared by 1 base and J by 1 base, with 10 bases between. This CDR3 has 16 residues. The CDR3 is CASSYFRTGNTGELFF. Here the CDR3 DNA reads TGTGCCAGCAGTTACTTTCGGACTGGGAACACCGGGGAGCTGTTTTTT.

This rearrangement joins TRBV6-5 to TRBJ2-7; weak D call: TRBD1 (5 bases). The ends were cut back, 7 bases at V and 7 bases at J, with 11 bases in the middle. The CDR3 extends over 11 amino acids. Germline V gene data show CDR1 as MNHEY and CDR2 as SVGAGI. CDR3: CASNQGLEQYF. The CDR3 bases are TGTGCCAGCAACCAGGGTCTTGAGCAGTACTTC.

The table lists this clone with a few counts. Distinct nucleotide sequences in the sample also encode this CDR3. This rearrangement joins TRBV5-1 to TRBJ2-7; D not certain. CDR1 SGHRS and CDR2 YFSETQ come from the germline V gene. There are 13 residues in the CDR3. V was trimmed by 2 bases and J by 0 bases, leaving 6 bases between them. The CDR3 nucleotides are TGCGCCAGCAGCTTATCCAGCTCCTACGAGCAGTACTTC. It translates to CASSLSSSYEQYF. The full variable domain, its missing parts supplied by reference TRBV5-1 and TRBJ2-7, is KAGVTQTPRYLIKTRGQQVTLSCSPISGHRSVSWYQQTPGQGLQFLFEYFSETQRNKGNFPGRFSGRQFSNSRSEMNVSTLELGDSALYLCASSLSSSYEQYFGPGTRLTVT.

This clone was seen just once. The chain uses TRBV9 and TRBJ2-7; 8 positions match TRBD1. V was clipped by 3 bases and J by 3 bases; unmatched bases: 11. This CDR3 contains 16 residues. Germline V gives CDR1 SGDLS, CDR2 YYNGEE. In nucleotides, the CDR3 is TGTGCCAGCAGCGGAATCCCTTCGACAGGGGTCTACGAGCAGTACTTC. This gives the protein CASSGIPSTGVYEQYF.

J is TRBJ1-3 and V is TRBV11-3; 7 nucleotides line up with TRBD1. The CDR3 sequence is 17 residues long. Germline CDR1 is SGHNT and CDR2 is YENEEA. Germline trimming cut 5 bases from V and 0 bases from J; bases unmatched to any gene: 10. The CDR3 region has the DNA TGTGCCAGCAGCCCCTTTTTTAGGGACAGCTCTGGAAACACCATATATTTT. It codes for CASSPFFRDSSGNTIYF.

CDR3 DNA: TGCGCCAGCAGCCCAAACCCCCGTGACAGGGGGCCTCAAGGCTACACCTTC. Translation gives CASSPNPRDRGPQGYTF. This chain links TRBV5-1 with TRBJ1-2, with 10 bases fitting TRBD1. The CDR3 sequence is 17 residues long. Germline CDR1 is SGHRS and CDR2 is YFSETQ. The V gene end was trimmed by 4 bases and the J gene end by 8 bases; junction bases not matched to a gene: 17.

This clone was seen only a few times. V usage is TRBV7-9 and J usage is TRBJ2-7; tentatively, D is TRBD1 (5 bases). Germline CDR1 and CDR2: SEHNR and FQNEAQ (reference sequence). V gave up 2 bases and J gave up 2 bases, with 10 bases separating them. This CDR3 is 14 amino acids long. CDR3 bases: TGTGCCAGCAGCTTAATCCAGGGCCCCTACGAGCAGTACTTC. Protein sequence: CASSLIQGPYEQYF.

V and J are TRBV20-1 and TRBJ2-2; 7 positions match TRBD1. From germline, CDR1 is DFQATT and CDR2 SNEGSKA (reference sequence). The CDR3 has 11 amino acids. Unmatched junction bases numbered 0, after V lost 3 bases and J lost 8 bases. The CDR3 protein is CSARTGGELFF. CDR3 in DNA: TGCAGTGCTAGGACAGGGGGGGAGCTGTTTTTT.

This chain connects TRBV30 to TRBJ2-2; 12 nucleotides match TRBD1. This CDR3 has 14 amino acids. The germline gives CDR1 GTSNPN, CDR2 SVGIG (reference sequence). J lost 7 bases, V lost 3 bases, and 3 bases had no gene match. CDR3 DNA sequence: TGTGCCTGGAGGGGACAGGGGGCGGTCGGGGAGCTGTTTTTT. Amino acid sequence: CAWRGQGAVGELFF.

This clone has only a few counts. The V and J genes are TRBV10-1 and TRBJ2-7; maybe TRBD1 (7 bases). V lost 6 bases to trimming and J lost 7 bases, with 19 bases between them. The CDR3 is 14 amino acids. Germline V gives CDR1 WNHNN, CDR2 SYGVQD (reference sequence). The CDR3 DNA follows: TGCGCCAGCAGCTACGTGCAGGGGGAGGTTGAGCAGTACTTC. It encodes CASSYVQGEVEQYF.

CDR3 sequence (DNA): TGTGCCAGCAGCTTAGGACTAGCGGCCACAGATACGCAGTATTTT. Translating it yields CASSLGLAATDTQYF. The chain has TRBV7-7 and TRBJ2-3, with 9 bases identical to TRBD2. The CDR3 covers 15 residues. The V gene's germline CDR1 is SSHAT and CDR2 FNYEAQ (reference sequence). J was trimmed by 2 bases and V by 1 base; bases with no gene match: 1.

The chain couples TRBV2 to TRBJ2-7; perhaps TRBD1 as D (6 bases). Germline V lookup: CDR1 SNHLY, CDR2 FYNNEI. The CDR3 loop spans 16 amino acids. V was pared by 1 base and J by 4 bases, with 17 bases between. For the CDR3, the DNA is TGTGCCAGCAGTGAAGACAGGGTCCAGGTAGGGTACGAGCAGTACTTC. Its translation is CASSEDRVQVGYEQYF. The full variable domain, its missing parts supplied by reference TRBV2 and TRBJ2-7, is EPEVTQTPSHQVTQMGQEVILRCVPISNHLYFYWYRQILGQKVEFLVSFYNNEISEKSEIFDDQFSVERPDGSNFTLKIRSTKLEDSAMYFCASSEDRVQVGYEQYFGPGTRLTVT.

V and J are TRBV5-4 and TRBJ2-5; possible D gene TRBD2, 6 bases. V was trimmed by 4 bases and J by 2 bases, leaving 15 bases between them. CDR3 length equals 15 residues. Per germline, CDR1 SGHNT and CDR2 YYREEE (reference sequence). CDR3 in DNA: TGTGCCAGCAGCGCACCCCGGGACTCACAAGAGACCCAGTACTTC. It codes for CASSAPRDSQETQYF.

The CDR3, as DNA: TGTGCCACCAGCAGAGATCTCGGGGCAACTAATGAAAAACTGTTTTTT. Its protein product is CATSRDLGATNEKLFF. The rearrangement joins TRBV15 to TRBJ1-4; D remains unclear. The V end was cut by 0 bases, the J end by 0 bases, with 8 bases between. This CDR3 has 16 amino acids. The V gene's germline CDR1 is LNHNV and CDR2 YYDKDF (reference sequence).

The chain combines TRBV4-2 with TRBJ2-7; a possible D gene is TRBD2 (5 bases). Germline V gives CDR1 LGHNA, CDR2 YNFKEQ. The germline V and J ends were trimmed by 2 bases and 0 bases, with 11 bases remaining between them. The CDR3 runs to 15 residues. CDR3 sequence: CASSQISGSSYEQYF. CDR3 nucleotide sequence: TGTGCCAGCAGCCAAATAAGCGGTAGCTCCTACGAGCAGTACTTC.

V and J are TRBV28 and TRBJ2-3; the match to TRBD2 covers 11 bases. CDR1 and CDR2 (germline): MDHEN, SYDVKM. The CDR3 extends over 20 amino acids. Trimming took 3 bases from V and 0 from J; bases not matched to a gene: 14. The CDR3 nucleotides read TGTGCCAGCAGTTTTATCCGGTCTCTAGCGGGGGGCACTAGCACAGATACGCAGTATTTT. Amino acids: CASSFIRSLAGGTSTDTQYF.

The J gene is TRBJ2-7, the V gene TRBV12-3 or TRBV12-4, with no clear D. The CDR3 has 11 amino acids. The germline V and J ends were trimmed by 6 bases and 5 bases, with 8 bases remaining between them. The CDR3 region is CASSLEHEQYF. DNA for the CDR3: TGTGCCAGCAGCCTCGAGCACGAGCAGTACTTC.

V and J are TRBV28 and TRBJ2-3, with 9 positions matching TRBD1. Germline trimming cut 6 bases from V and 3 bases from J; bases unmatched to any gene: 7. CDR1 is MDHEN, CDR2 SYDVKM, per germline. The length of the CDR3 is 15 residues. The DNA of the CDR3 is TGTGCCAGCAGCCGTCCCGGGACAGGGACAGATACGCAGTATTTT. This encodes CASSRPGTGTDTQYF.

In this sample, this clone turned up a few times. V gene TRBV3-1 (or the pseudogene TRBV3-2) combines with J gene TRBJ1-1; no clear D. The V end was cut by 3 bases, the J end by 3 bases, with 11 bases between. Germline CDR1 LGHDT, CDR2 YNNKEL (reference sequence). The CDR3 totals 14 residues. The CDR3 spells CASSQVVGDTEAFF. CDR3 nucleotides: TGTGCCAGCAGCCAGGTCGTCGGGGACACTGAAGCTTTCTTT.